These T cell receptor beta chains were read from a single sample in a study of identical twins. Each CDR3 protein is one row after TCRdb ran MiXCR on the 5' RACE reads. This sample has over 250,000 distinct CDR3 sequences, with roughly 8.6% found just once. These records were also assigned to another study, of yellow fever vaccine responses in identical twins.

Sequenced: CD8+ T cells sorted from blood. The source of these receptors is a woman aged 18-30 years in good health. Both conserved end residues are part of each CDR3. A D gene is named only where the DNA matches it firmly. Clone sizes are given selectively: once, few, many, or a class where the clone is expanded.

>many|TRBJ2-2|TRBV25-1|-
TGTGCCAGCGGCCGTCCGGGGGACACCGGGGAGCTGTTTTTT
CASGRPGDTGELFF
>-|TRBJ2-7|TRBV2|TRBD2
TGTGCCAGCCTTAGACTAGCGGGAGACTACGAGCAGTACTTC
CASLRLAGDYEQYF
>few|TRBJ2-5|TRBV2|TRBD1
TGTGCCAGCACGGAACAGGGGAACGAAGAGACCCAGTACTTC
CASTEQGNEETQYF
>many|TRBJ2-3|TRBV12-3/TRBV12-4|TRBD2
TGTGCCAGCAGTGCAGGACTAGCAGATACGCAGTATTTT
CASSAGLADTQYF
>-|TRBJ2-7|TRBV15|TRBD2
TGTGCCACCAGCAGAGACGTGGGACTAGGTTCCTACGAGCAGTACTTC
CATSRDVGLGSYEQYF
>few|TRBJ2-7|TRBV7-9|TRBD1
TGTGCCAGCAGCCCCCGAAAACAGGGGGTGAGCTCCTACGAGCAGTACTTC
CASSPRKQGVSSYEQYF
>-|TRBJ1-4|TRBV27|TRBD1
TGTGCCAGCAGTTTCCAGACAGGGGGCGAGGATGAAAAACTGTTTTTT
CASSFQTGGEDEKLFF
>-|TRBJ2-1|TRBV29-1|TRBD2
TGCAGCGTTGGGGAGCTAGCGGGAAATGAGCAGTTCTTC
CSVGELAGNEQFF
>many|TRBJ2-1|TRBV6-2/TRBV6-3|-
TGTGCCAGCAGTTACTCCTACAACCAGGGGTCGTTCTACAATGAGCAGTTCTTC
CASSYSYNQGSFYNEQFF
>few|TRBJ2-3|TRBV13|-
TGTGCCAGCAGCACCGCGGGGCCGAGACAATTTAGCACAGATACGCAGTATTTT
CASSTAGPRQFSTDTQYF
>few|TRBJ2-7|TRBV5-1|-
TGCGCCAGCAAGTTTGCGGAAGGGGCCTACGAGCAGTACTTC
CASKFAEGAYEQYF
>many|TRBJ2-3|TRBV24-1|TRBD2
TGTGCCACCCACCCTAGCGGGGGGCCCACAGATACGCAGTATTTT
CATHPSGGPTDTQYF
>few|TRBJ1-5|TRBV12-3/TRBV12-4|-
TGTGCCAGCAGTTTAGTTCTGGATAGCAATCAGCCCCAGCATTTT
CASSLVLDSNQPQHF
>many|TRBJ2-1|TRBV2|-
TGTGCCAGAGCCCGCGGGGAGACAGAGGTCAATGAGCAGTTCTTC
CARARGETEVNEQFF
>-|TRBJ2-1|TRBV5-1|-
TGCGCCAGCAGCTCCGCAGGGGACGGAGTCGTACCTCACAATGAGCAGTTCTTC
CASSSAGDGVVPHNEQFF
>few|TRBJ2-1|TRBV9|-
TGTGCCAGCAGCGTAGAAGGGACCCCGAAGGATGAGCAGTTCTTC
CASSVEGTPKDEQFF
>-|TRBJ2-3|TRBV11-2|-
TGTGCCAGCAGCTTAGCCGGGCCGGCCCGGGATACGCAGTATTTT
CASSLAGPARDTQYF
>few|TRBJ2-2|TRBV5-5|-
TGTGCCAGCAGCTTGCCCCTAGGACTTCAGAACACCGGGGAGCTGTTTTTT
CASSLPLGLQNTGELFF
>few|TRBJ2-3|TRBV3-1|-
TGTGCCAGCAGCCAAGAAGGCCTACACACAGATACGCAGTATTTT
CASSQEGLHTDTQYF
>many|TRBJ2-7|TRBV4-1|TRBD1
TGCGCCAGCAGCCAAGATTATCTAGGACAGGCGGTGGGCTACGAGCAGTACTTC
CASSQDYLGQAVGYEQYF
>many|TRBJ2-1|TRBV4-3|TRBD1
TGCGCCAGCAGCCAAGGGACAGGGGCCTACAATGAGCAGTTCTTC
CASSQGTGAYNEQFF
>many|TRBJ1-1|TRBV20-1|-
TGCAGTGCCGTCCAGAACACTGAAGCTTTCTTT
CSAVQNTEAFF
>many|TRBJ1-4|TRBV11-2|TRBD1
TGTGCCAGCAGCGGCCTGGACAGGGGGCTCGAAAAACTGTTTTTT
CASSGLDRGLEKLFF
>few|TRBJ2-7|TRBV7-9|TRBD2
TGTGCCAGCAGCTTAGTAGCGGGAGTCGAGCAGTACTTC
CASSLVAGVEQYF
>many|TRBJ2-1|TRBV7-8|TRBD2
TGTGCCAGCAGCTGGCCCGGGTCGGGGGAGGGCCCGTGGAATGAGCAGTTCTTC
CASSWPGSGEGPWNEQFF
>many|TRBJ2-7|TRBV15|-
TGTGCCACCAGCAGAGACAGGGTAGCCGAGCAGTACTTC
CATSRDRVAEQYF
>-|TRBJ2-6|TRBV7-8|-
TGTGCCAGCAGCTTAGGGGGCAGGCTGGCTGGGGCCAACGTCCTGACTTTC
CASSLGGRLAGANVLTF
>-|TRBJ2-1|TRBV4-3|-
TGCGCCAGCAGCCAAGGCACCTCTTACTACAGGGAGAGGGACAATGAGCAGTTCTTC
CASSQGTSYYRERDNEQFF